This is a list of T cell receptor beta chains from one sample in a study of OX40 agonist ivuxolimab in advanced cancers. Some clones are missing from TCRdb's copy, which holds only in-frame ones; the method was immunoSEQ multiplex PCR. The sample consists of 25,000 to 30,000 clones, roughly 83% of them appearing once. The sequencing used CD4+ or CD8+ T cells sorted from blood, collected in a trial of the OX40 agonist ivuxolimab. Receptors were obtained from an adult with an advanced solid tumor such as melanoma, head and neck, liver or kidney cancer. CDR3s include the opening cysteine and the closing phenylalanine or tryptophan. A D gene is named only where the DNA matches it firmly. Size is omitted from some rows. Given values are once, few, many or a class for expanded clones.

TRBJ2-3,.,.,TRBV9,CASSVITTQYF,TGTGCCAGCAGCGTAATTACGACGCAGTATTTT
TRBJ1-1,.,few,TRBV18,CASSSHGGTSEAFF,TGTGCCAGCTCATCGCACGGGGGCACCAGTGAAGCTTTCTTT
TRBJ2-1,.,.,TRBV7-9,CASSRDLSSYNEQFF,TGTGCCAGCAGCCGGGACCTGAGCTCCTACAATGAGCAGTTCTTC
TRBJ2-7,TRBD1,.,TRBV5-1,CASSIGGTGGSEQYF,TGCGCCAGCAGTATTGGAGGGACAGGGGGCAGCGAGCAGTACTTC
TRBJ2-2,.,.,TRBV30,CAILEGGTPNTGELFF,TGTGCCATCTTAGAGGGCGGGACACCGAACACCGGGGAGCTGTTTTTT
TRBJ2-3,TRBD1,.,TRBV5-1,CASSSTSGTGLTDTQYF,TGCGCCAGCAGCTCTACGTCCGGGACAGGGTTGACAGATACGCAGTATTTT
TRBJ2-7,TRBD1,few,TRBV28,CGVQGVVSSYEQYF,TGTGGAGTGCAGGGGGTGGTCAGCTCCTACGAGCAGTACTTC
TRBJ2-7,.,.,TRBV5-1,CASSLVVGSYEQYF,TGCGCCAGCAGCTTGGTGGTGGGCTCCTACGAGCAGTACTTC
TRBJ2-3,.,.,TRBV21-1,CALVSGTSKTDTQYF,TGTGCCCTGGTCAGCGGGACTAGCAAGACAGATACGCAGTATTTT
TRBJ1-4,TRBD1,.,TRBV4-2,CASSQELRDRGSSTNEKLFF,TGTGCCAGCAGCCAAGAGTTAAGGGACAGGGGGAGTTCGACTAATGAAAAACTGTTTTTT
TRBJ1-2,TRBD1,.,TRBV4-2,CASGHGTGGYGYTF,TGTGCCAGCGGCCATGGGACAGGGGGCTATGGCTACACCTTC
TRBJ2-1,.,few,TRBV21-1,CASSPLEGGPFEQFF,TGTGCCAGCAGCCCCCTGGAGGGGGGGCCTTTTGAGCAGTTCTTC
TRBJ2-3,.,.,TRBV5-5,CASSPWQGLPTDTQYF,TGTGCCAGCAGCCCCTGGCAGGGCCTCCCCACAGATACGCAGTATTTT
TRBJ1-2,.,.,TRBV5-4,CASSQGDFEGGYGYTF,TGTGCCAGCAGCCAAGGGGACTTCGAAGGGGGCTATGGCTACACCTTC
TRBJ1-2,.,few,TRBV2,CASSDRATRSYGYTF,TGTGCCAGCAGCGACCGGGCCACCCGGAGCTATGGCTACACCTTC